This T cell receptor beta chain was found in a study of T cells in Graves' hyperthyroidism and ophthalmopathy. Study-level findings and limits: Model predictions of ophthalmopathy came a median roughly 6.7 months before onset. Most thyroid clonotypes with frequency above 0.001 were detected in blood.

Under 3 months was the duration of disease in ophthalmopathy patients, who also had a Clinical Activity Score of at least 3 and a NOSPECS grade of at least 4. The authors took PBMCs from 10 ml fresh peripheral blood. Amplification of TCR beta CDR3 regions used RNA as the template. The HTBI primer set served for first-round RT-PCR of the TCR CDR3. In TCRdb, the multiplex PCR reads were re-called with MiXCR into one record per CDR3 protein. The sample shows a few hundred thousand distinct CDR3 sequences, about a fifth of them seen only once. This clonotype turned up a few times. The antigen is not known. CDR3 length equals 14 residues. Trimming took off 6 bases at V and 0 bases at J, with 9 bases between the two ends. Germline CDR1 and CDR2: MNHNS and SASEGT.

Sequenced: blood. This chain joins TRBV6-1 and TRBJ1-3, with a possible D match to TRBD1 (6 bases). This TCR was sampled from a man in his late teens or twenties with Graves' ophthalmopathy. CDR3 bases: TGTGCCAGCAGGCGGGACACCTCTGGAAACACCATATATTTT. This translates into CASRRDTSGNTIYF.